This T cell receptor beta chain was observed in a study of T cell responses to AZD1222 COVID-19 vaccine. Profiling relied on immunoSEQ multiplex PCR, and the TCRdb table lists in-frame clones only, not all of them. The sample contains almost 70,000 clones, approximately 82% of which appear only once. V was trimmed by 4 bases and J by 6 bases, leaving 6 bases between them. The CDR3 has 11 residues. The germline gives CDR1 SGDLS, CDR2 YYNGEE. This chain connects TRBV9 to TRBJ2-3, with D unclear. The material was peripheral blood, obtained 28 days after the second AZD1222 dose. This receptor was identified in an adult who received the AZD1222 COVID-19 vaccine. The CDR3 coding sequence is TGTGCCAGCAGCAGTTGGGATACGCAGTATTTT. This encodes CASSSWDTQYF.